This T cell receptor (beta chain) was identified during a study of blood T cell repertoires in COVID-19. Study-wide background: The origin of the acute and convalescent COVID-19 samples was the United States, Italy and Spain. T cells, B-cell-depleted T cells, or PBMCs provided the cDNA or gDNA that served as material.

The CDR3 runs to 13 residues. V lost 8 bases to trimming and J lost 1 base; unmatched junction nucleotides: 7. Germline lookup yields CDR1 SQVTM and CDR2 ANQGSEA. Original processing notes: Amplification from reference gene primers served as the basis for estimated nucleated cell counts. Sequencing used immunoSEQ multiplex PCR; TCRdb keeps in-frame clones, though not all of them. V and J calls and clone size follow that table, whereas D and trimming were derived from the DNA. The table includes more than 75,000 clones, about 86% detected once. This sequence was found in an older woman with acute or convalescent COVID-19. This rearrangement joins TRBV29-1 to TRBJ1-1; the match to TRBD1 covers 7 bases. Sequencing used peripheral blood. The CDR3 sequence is CSSARDRNTEAFF. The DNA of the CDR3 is TGCAGCTCCGCCCGGGACAGGAACACTGAAGCTTTCTTT.